A single sample gave rise to the 8 T cell receptor beta chains below, sequenced in a study of chemoradiotherapy in HPV16-positive cancers. Profiling relied on immunoSEQ multiplex PCR, and the TCRdb table lists in-frame clones only, not all of them. The sample contains 8,500 to 14,000 clones, about nine tenths of which appear only once. Here the sequenced sample was blood, taken from a patient who underwent chemoradiotherapy. Source of these receptors: a human donor with HPV-associated anogenital cancer.

The chain employs TRBV5-1 and TRBJ2-4; D remains unclear. The CDR3 consists of 12 residues. V lost 5 bases to trimming and J lost 0 bases, with 3 bases between them. Germline V gene lookup returns CDR1 SGHRS and CDR2 YFSETQ. In DNA form, the CDR3 reads TGCGCCAGCAGGGGAGCCAAAAACATTCAGTACTTC. This sequence encodes CASRGAKNIQYF.

CDR3 loop: CAISIDRAVGQPQHF. CDR3 nucleotides: TGTGCCATCAGCATCGACAGGGCGGTAGGGCAGCCCCAGCATTTT. This chain uses TRBV10-3 with TRBJ1-5, with 7 bases that match TRBD1. There are 15 residues in the CDR3. V lost 6 bases to trimming and J lost 7 bases; unmatched junction nucleotides: 12. Germline CDR1 is ENHRY and CDR2 is SYGVKD.

This chain uses TRBV6-5 with TRBJ2-7; the D gene is possibly TRBD2 (6 bases). This CDR3 region has 14 residues. The ends were cut back, 3 bases at V and 6 bases at J, with 15 bases in the middle. Germline lookup yields CDR1 MNHEY and CDR2 SVGAGI. CDR3 DNA sequence: TGTGCCAGCAGTTATGGCGGGGCTGGACGCGAGCAGTACTTC. Its protein is CASSYGGAGREQYF.

This clone was observed a single time. The chain recombines TRBV12-5 with TRBJ2-1; no clear D gene. CDR3 length equals 10 residues. CDR1 is LGHNT, CDR2 FRNRAP, per germline. V lost 7 bases and J 14 bases, leaving 12 bases between the germline ends. DNA of the CDR3: TGTGCTAGTGTGGGGATTCTGAAGTTCTTC. Its protein is CASVGILKFF.

The chain recombines TRBV6-6 with TRBJ1-1; D is ambiguous. V was shortened by 6 bases and J by 1 base, with 6 bases between the two germline ends. Germline V gene sequence: CDR1 MNHNY, CDR2 SVGAGI (reference sequence). The CDR3 sequence is 12 residues long. In DNA form, the CDR3 reads TGTGCCAGCAGGGACCGGAACACTGAAGCTTTCTTT. Residues: CASRDRNTEAFF.

For the CDR3, the DNA is TGTGCCAGCAGCTCAGGGGGACTAGCGGGGGCTGAGACCCAGTACTTC. It translates to CASSSGGLAGAETQYF. This chain joins TRBV5-4 and TRBJ2-5, with TRBD2 matching 14 bases. The CDR3 runs to 16 residues. Germline V gene lookup returns CDR1 SGHNT and CDR2 YYREEE (reference sequence). The V gene end was trimmed by 3 bases and the J gene end by 5 bases; junction bases not matched to a gene: 6.

The chain employs TRBV30 and TRBJ1-2; 7 bases map to TRBD1. Losses at the gene ends were 0 bases for V and 8 bases for J; bases not matched to a gene: 9. Germline CDR1 and CDR2: GTSNPN and SVGIG (reference sequence). CDR3 length: 14 amino acids. In DNA form, the CDR3 reads TGTGCCTGGAGTGTACCCGGACAGGCAGGCGGCTACACCTTC. This encodes CAWSVPGQAGGYTF.

The chain is built from TRBV30 and TRBJ2-2; 8 bases are shared with TRBD1. The CDR3 is made up of 16 amino acids. V shed 4 bases and J 0 bases; nucleotides not matched to a gene: 7. CDR1 and CDR2 from the germline V gene are GTSNPN and SVGIG (reference sequence). The CDR3 loop reads CAWKGRGRANTGELFF. CDR3 nucleotide sequence: TGTGCCTGGAAGGGCAGGGGGCGGGCGAACACCGGGGAGCTGTTTTTT. The whole variable domain, filled in from reference TRBV30 and TRBJ2-2, reads SQTIHQWPATLVQPVGSPLSLECTVEGTSNPNLYWYRQAAGRGLQLLFYSVGIGQISSEVPQNLSASRPQDRQFILSSKKLLLSDSGFYLCAWKGRGRANTGELFFGEGSRLTVL.